The clone carrying this T cell receptor beta chain has only a few counts. Antigen specificity is unknown. The record originates from a study of T cells in localized non-small cell lung cancer. Study-level results: In adjacent lung, a median around 50 of the top 100 tumor clones were found. The study found T cell clonality highest in uninvolved adjacent lung, above tumor. The tumor had only one region sequenced, so heterogeneity remains possible. There was an association of higher blood T cell density with longer overall survival.

Germline CDR1 MGHRA, CDR2 YSYEKL. The germline V and J ends were trimmed by 4 bases and 0 bases, with 17 bases remaining between them. This CDR3 contains 17 residues. Profiling relied on immunoSEQ multiplex PCR, and the TCRdb table lists in-frame clones only, not all of them. The table includes around 26,000 clones, 88% detected once. The sample consisted of peripheral blood mononuclear cells, taken before any cancer treatment. This receptor was obtained from a woman aged 40 to 75 with stage III lung adenocarcinoma. The genes are TRBV4-1 and TRBJ2-3, with D possibly being TRBD1 (5 bases). CDR3 sequence: CASSPTSRQFSTDTQYF. The CDR3 nucleotides are TGCGCCAGCAGCCCCACATCGAGACAGTTTAGCACAGATACGCAGTATTTT.